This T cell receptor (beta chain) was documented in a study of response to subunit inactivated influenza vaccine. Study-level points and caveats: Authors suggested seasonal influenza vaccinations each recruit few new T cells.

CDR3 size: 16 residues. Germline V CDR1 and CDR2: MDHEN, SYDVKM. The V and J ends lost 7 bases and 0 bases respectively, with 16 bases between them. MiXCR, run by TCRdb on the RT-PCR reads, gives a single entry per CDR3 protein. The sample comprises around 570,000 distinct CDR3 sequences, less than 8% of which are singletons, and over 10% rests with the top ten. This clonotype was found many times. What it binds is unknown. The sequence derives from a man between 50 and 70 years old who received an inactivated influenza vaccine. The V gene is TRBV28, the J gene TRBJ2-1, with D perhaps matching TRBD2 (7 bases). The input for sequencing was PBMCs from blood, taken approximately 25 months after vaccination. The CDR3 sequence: CASTTSRGASYNEQFF. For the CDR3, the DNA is TGTGCCAGCACCACCTCCCGGGGGGCCTCCTACAATGAGCAGTTCTTC.